This TCR beta chain was identified in a study of T cell responses to AZD1222 COVID-19 vaccine. Study overall: Samples with a second dose at about 4 or about 12 weeks were pooled together.

A remark on this clone: Its antigen is currently unknown.

Generated by immunoSEQ multiplex PCR, the TCRdb table keeps only in-frame clones and is missing some. The repertoire holds 89,000 or so clones, with 88% as singletons. Points from the study as a whole: None of the repertoires were sampled until the peak T cell response had passed.

The clonotype was recovered from an adult in good health. The starting material was peripheral blood, obtained on day 0 of AZD1222 vaccination.

In DNA form, the CDR3 reads TGCGCCAGCAGACGTGGTGGGGGCACCGCCCTATTTCCTCGAAACACCATATATTTT. This codes for CASRRGGGTALFPRNTIYF. V usage is TRBV10-1 and J usage is TRBJ1-3; possible D gene TRBD1, 6 bases. V dropped 6 bases and J dropped 5 bases, with 29 bases sitting between them. Germline V lookup: CDR1 WNHNN, CDR2 SYGVQD (reference sequence). The CDR3 has 19 amino acids.